These 27 T cell receptor beta chains came from one sample sequenced in a study of T cell changes during pregnancy in multiple sclerosis. Assay used: immunoSEQ multiplex PCR; TCRdb lists only in-frame clones, some missing. The repertoire has some 31,000 clones, more than 80% of them found once; the top ten carry around 5.4%. This specimen consisted of CD8+ T cells from peripheral blood mononuclear cells, obtained before pregnancy. These receptor sequences come from a female donor with multiple sclerosis, enrolled in a pregnancy study.

The chain links TRBV19 to TRBJ2-7; 12 nucleotides align to TRBD2. CDR3 length equals 18 residues. V was pared by 3 bases and J by 2 bases, with 11 bases of the junction left unmatched. Germline-derived CDR1 and CDR2 are LNHDA and SQIVND (reference sequence). CDR3 protein: CASSIGLAGSEPAYEQYF. CDR3 nucleotides: TGTGCCAGTAGTATCGGACTAGCGGGATCGGAGCCCGCCTACGAGCAGTACTTC.

The chain recombines TRBV27 with TRBJ2-5; D perhaps matches TRBD2 (6 bases). The CDR3 loop spans 16 amino acids. With 5 bases removed from V and 5 bases from J, the gap between germline ends came to 21 bases. The germline CDR1 and CDR2 sequences are MNHEY and SMNVEV (reference sequence). The CDR3 sequence: CASSVGLAREEETQYF. CDR3 DNA: TGTGCCAGCAGTGTAGGCCTCGCGCGGGAAGAGGAGACCCAGTACTTC.

The gene calls are TRBV7-8 and TRBJ1-2; D is unclear. With 6 bases removed from V and 1 base from J, the gap between germline ends came to 9 bases. This CDR3 is built from 13 residues. CDR1 and CDR2 from the germline V gene are SGHVS and FQNEAQ. The CDR3 DNA sequence: TGTGCCAGCAGACCGAGCCTTAACTATGGCTACACCTTC. It is translated as CASRPSLNYGYTF. Full variable domain (outside the CDR3, taken from reference TRBV7-8 and TRBJ1-2): GAGVSQSPRYKVAKRGQDVALRCDPISGHVSLFWYQQALGQGPEFLTYFQNEAQLDKSGLPSDRFFAERPEGSVSTLKIQRTQQEDSAVYLCASRPSLNYGYTFGSGTRLTVV.

The table lists this clone with a count of one. The chain uses TRBV4-1 and TRBJ1-5, with TRBD1 matching over 7 bases. Germline V gene sequence: CDR1 MGHRA, CDR2 YSYEKL. V dropped 2 bases and J dropped 6; count of bases not matched to a gene: 10. This CDR3 is built from 16 residues. The CDR3 is CASSQLASGGRQPQHF. CDR3 bases: TGCGCCAGCAGCCAATTAGCGTCAGGGGGGCGTCAGCCCCAGCATTTT.

The chain employs TRBV21-1 and TRBJ2-3; the table's D call, TRBD2, has no DNA check behind it. TRBV21-1 is classified as a pseudogene. CDR3 length equals 17 residues. The CDR3 spells CASIKPGLAGVIDTQYF. CDR3 bases: TGTGCCAGCATCAAACCGGGACTAGCGGGGGTTATAGATACGCAGTATTTT.

The V gene is TRBV28, the J gene TRBJ2-2; D perhaps matches TRBD2 (6 bases). Trimming pared 2 bases from V and 3 bases from J, leaving 16 bases between. In germline, CDR1 is MDHEN, CDR2 SYDVKM. The CDR3 loop spans 17 amino acids. CDR3 bases: TGTGCCAGCAGTTTAACTGGGGCGGGGCATCACACCGGGGAGCTGTTTTTT. It is translated as CASSLTGAGHHTGELFF.

V gene TRBV5-1 combines with J gene TRBJ2-7; D is unclear. The V gene lost 3 bases and the J gene lost 6 bases, with 7 bases spanning the gap. The germline V gene has CDR1 SGHRS and CDR2 YFSETQ. The CDR3 extends over 11 amino acids. For the CDR3, the DNA is TGCGCCAGCAGCTATAATAGCGAGCAGTACTTC. Translating gives CASSYNSEQYF.

This chain uses TRBV6-1 with TRBJ1-1; D call uncertain. The CDR3 runs 13 residues. Germline-derived CDR1 and CDR2 are MNHNS and SASEGT. The ends were cut back, 6 bases at V and 0 bases at J, with 8 bases in the middle. This chain's CDR3 is CASSGLLNTEAFF. The CDR3 DNA sequence: TGTGCCAGCAGCGGACTCCTGAACACTGAAGCTTTCTTT.

The V gene is TRBV7-6, the J gene TRBJ2-7; the D gene is possibly TRBD1 (5 bases). V was pared by 0 bases and J by 3 bases, with 9 bases between. This CDR3 region has 14 residues. In germline, CDR1 is SGHVS, CDR2 FNYEAQ. CDR3 DNA: TGTGCCAGCAGCTTAGCTAAAGGGGACTACGAGCAGTACTTC. This gives the protein CASSLAKGDYEQYF. The complete variable domain, with remaining parts taken from reference TRBV7-6 and TRBJ2-7, reads GAGVSQSPRYKVTKRGQDVALRCDPISGHVSLYWYRQALGQGPEFLTYFNYEAQQDKSGLPNDRFSAERPEGSISTLTIQRTEQRDSAMYRCASSLAKGDYEQYFGPGTRLTVT.

The chain has TRBV7-8 and TRBJ2-7, with 7 bases fitting TRBD2. The CDR3 loop spans 15 amino acids. The V and J ends lost 4 bases and 3 bases, in that order; junction bases with no gene match: 9. Germline V lookup: CDR1 SGHVS, CDR2 FQNEAQ. The CDR3 DNA follows: TGTGCCAGCAGCTATAGGGGAGGGCGGGGCTACGAGCAGTACTTC. Amino acid sequence: CASSYRGGRGYEQYF.

J is TRBJ2-7 and V is TRBV27, with 10 bases identical to TRBD2. The germline V gene has CDR1 MNHEY and CDR2 SMNVEV (reference sequence). This CDR3 has 14 amino acids. V lost 5 bases, J lost 2 bases, and 3 bases stayed unmatched. CDR3 amino acids: CASSGSGRAYEQYF. CDR3 bases: TGTGCCAGCAGTGGGAGCGGGAGGGCCTACGAGCAGTACTTC.

V is TRBV18 and J is TRBJ1-1, with 7 nucleotides matching TRBD1. The CDR3 extends over 16 amino acids. The J segment lost 0 bases and the V segment lost 2 bases, leaving 6 bases of the junction unmatched. In germline, CDR1 is KGHSH, CDR2 LQKENI. The CDR3 DNA follows: TGTGCCAGCTCACCAGGGACAGCCGCAATGAACACTGAAGCTTTCTTT. Its protein is CASSPGTAAMNTEAFF.

This clone was detected only a few times. The chain combines TRBV19 with TRBJ2-1, with TRBD2 matching over 11 bases. Trimming cost V 6 bases and J 8 bases; bases outside gene matches: 3. This CDR3 is 13 amino acids long. In germline, CDR1 is LNHDA, CDR2 SQIVND (reference sequence). The CDR3 reads CASRLAGDYEQFF. For the CDR3, the DNA is TGTGCCAGTAGACTAGCGGGAGACTATGAGCAGTTCTTC.

The chain carries TRBV27 and TRBJ2-1; no clear D. The germline V gene encodes CDR1 MNHEY and CDR2 SMNVEV (reference sequence). Trimming pared 0 bases from V and 5 bases from J, leaving 11 bases between. The CDR3 is made up of 15 amino acids. The CDR3 bases are TGTGCCAGCAGTTTATCCACAGTGAGTGACAATGAGCAGTTCTTC. It is translated as CASSLSTVSDNEQFF.

The chain is built from TRBV5-4 and TRBJ1-6, with TRBD1 matching over 8 bases. Per the germline V gene, CDR1 is SGHNT and CDR2 is YYREEE (reference sequence). This CDR3 region has 16 residues. J was trimmed by 1 base and V by 4 bases; bases with no gene match: 4. The CDR3 DNA is TGTGCCAGCAGCGATACAGGGGGATCCTATAATTCACCCCTCCACTTT. Translation gives CASSDTGGSYNSPLHF.

J is TRBJ1-1 and V is TRBV6-5, with D unresolved. The CDR3 has 14 residues. Germline CDR1 is MNHEY and CDR2 is SVGAGI. Between the trimmed V and J ends, which lost 8 bases and 2 bases, there was a span of 15 bases. The CDR3 here is CASSKGGPNTEAFF. The DNA for the CDR3 is TGTGCCAGCTCTAAGGGAGGGCCTAACACTGAAGCTTTCTTT.

CDR3 loop: CASSSRGQPTYEQYF. CDR3 coding DNA: TGTGCCAGCAGTTCCAGAGGGCAGCCTACCTACGAGCAGTACTTC. This chain links TRBV27 with TRBJ2-7, with a possible D match to TRBD2 (5 bases). The V and J ends lost 4 bases and 2 bases respectively, with 15 bases between them. Germline V gene data show CDR1 as MNHEY and CDR2 as SMNVEV (reference sequence). This CDR3 contains 15 residues.

The gene calls are TRBV30 and TRBJ1-4, with 10 nucleotides matching TRBD1. Germline V gene sequence: CDR1 GTSNPN, CDR2 SVGIG (reference sequence). The CDR3 extends over 15 amino acids. The V segment lost 0 bases and the J segment 8 bases; nucleotides outside the gene matches: 6. The CDR3 DNA sequence: TGTGCCTGGAGTGTACAGGGACAGGGGCACGAAAAACTGTTTTTT. Protein: CAWSVQGQGHEKLFF.

This chain connects TRBV10-1 to TRBJ2-1, with 11 bases fitting TRBD2. Germline trimming cut 8 bases from V and 6 bases from J; bases unmatched to any gene: 6. CDR3 length: 14 amino acids. The germline CDR1 and CDR2 sequences are WNHNN and SYGVQD (reference sequence). CDR3: CASALAGGRNEQFF. CDR3 DNA sequence: TGCGCCAGCGCTCTAGCGGGAGGCCGCAATGAGCAGTTCTTC.

The chain joins TRBV19 to TRBJ1-1; D is perhaps TRBD1 (5 bases). The CDR3 loop spans 13 amino acids. Looked up from germline, CDR1 is LNHDA and CDR2 is SQIVND (reference sequence). Trimming removed 3 bases from V and 8 bases from J, with 13 bases in between. The CDR3 DNA follows: TGTGCCAGTAGTATGGGCGGGGCTGGAGAAGCTTTCTTT. It translates to CASSMGGAGEAFF. The entire variable domain, with the rest obtained from reference TRBV19 and TRBJ1-1, is as follows: DGGITQSPKYLFRKEGQNVTLSCEQNLNHDAMYWYRQDPGQGLRLIYYSQIVNDFQKGDIAEGYSVSREKKESFPLTVTSAQKNPTAFYLCASSMGGAGEAFFGQGTRLTVV.

The chain recombines TRBV4-1 with TRBJ1-1; D is unclear. The CDR3 sequence is 14 residues long. Germline assignment: CDR1 MGHRA and CDR2 YSYEKL. Trimming removed 0 bases at V and 2 bases at J, with 7 bases between. The CDR3 coding sequence is TGCGCCAGCAGCCAAGATCGGGTAAACACTGAAGCTTTCTTT. It encodes CASSQDRVNTEAFF.

J is TRBJ1-1 and V is TRBV4-2; possible D gene TRBD1, 6 bases. Germline V CDR1 and CDR2: LGHNA, YNFKEQ. V was clipped by 1 base and J by 5 bases, with 11 bases between them. The CDR3 is made up of 14 amino acids. The chain's CDR3 is CASSQGQDDTEAFF. DNA of the CDR3: TGTGCCAGCAGCCAAGGACAGGACGATACTGAAGCTTTCTTT.

The chain has TRBV7-6 and TRBJ2-1; D perhaps matches TRBD2 (7 bases). The germline V and J ends were trimmed by 4 bases and 0 bases, with 25 bases remaining between them. The length of the CDR3 is 20 residues. From germline, CDR1 is SGHVS and CDR2 FNYEAQ. The CDR3 DNA reads as TGTGCCAGCAGCTCCCCCAGGGGAGGGGACCAAGGGTACTCCTACAATGAGCAGTTCTTC. Its translation: CASSSPRGGDQGYSYNEQFF.

This rearrangement joins TRBV29-1 to TRBJ2-5, with 8 positions matching TRBD1. Germline lookup yields CDR1 SQVTM and CDR2 ANQGSEA. CDR3 length equals 13 residues. V shed 5 bases, J shed 9 bases, and the junction held 11 bases outside the gene matches. The CDR3 DNA sequence: TGCAGCGTTCCCCGGGACAGGAGGGGGTCCCAGTACTTC. It specifies CSVPRDRRGSQYF.

The genes are TRBV7-6 and TRBJ2-7, with a tentative D call TRBD2 (7 bases). The CDR3 spans 15 residues. Trimming pared 1 base from V and 4 bases from J, leaving 14 bases between. Germline CDR1 reads SGHVS; CDR2 reads FNYEAQ. CDR3 DNA sequence: TGTGCCAGCAGCTTAGATGAGGGGGGGAAATACGAGCAGTACTTC. It yields the protein CASSLDEGGKYEQYF.

This rearrangement joins TRBV25-1 to TRBJ2-3; perhaps TRBD2 as D (6 bases). The CDR3 extends over 15 amino acids. V was clipped by 4 bases and J by 2 bases, with 13 bases between them. Germline assignment: CDR1 MGHDK and CDR2 SYGVNS. CDR3 nucleotides: TGTGCCAGCAGTGGACGGGAGAGGACCACAGATACGCAGTATTTT. This translates into CASSGRERTTDTQYF.

The V and J genes are TRBV9 and TRBJ2-3; TRBD1 might be the D (6 bases). Trimming shortened V by 2 bases and J by 7 bases, and 17 bases separated the two germline ends. The CDR3 totals 15 residues. Germline CDR1 reads SGDLS; CDR2 reads YYNGEE. Here the CDR3 reads CASSVGASAVHTQYF. The CDR3 DNA reads TGTGCCAGCAGCGTGGGGGCCTCCGCGGTACATACGCAGTATTTT.